This entry is about one T cell receptor (beta chain). The CDR3 runs 15 residues. Looked up from germline, CDR1 is LNHDA and CDR2 is SQIVND (reference sequence). With V trimmed by 5 bases and J by 6 bases, 8 bases remained unmatched. This record belongs to a study of shared clonotypes between healthy human individuals. Overall study: CD4 naive cells filled three plates per donor, CD4 memory three, CD8 naive two and CD8 memory one.

TCRdb's copy holds only in-frame clones and misses some; the assay was immunoSEQ multiplex PCR. The sample holds 1.4 million to 1.5 million clones, roughly 96% seen once. The receptor's source is a young man in good health. Sequencing was done on a sample of naive CD4+ T cells sorted from blood. The subset here: CD45RA+ positively selected. The V call is TRBV19, the J call TRBJ2-1; the match to TRBD1 covers 9 bases. CDR3 sequence reads: CASSGLKDRGNEQFF. Here the CDR3 DNA reads TGTGCCAGTAGTGGCCTAAAGGACAGGGGCAATGAGCAGTTCTTC.